These T cell receptor beta chains were read from a single sample in a study of blood T cells in healthy people across ages. One entry per CDR3 protein results from TCRdb running MiXCR on the 5' RACE reads. The profile covers over 1.5 million distinct CDR3 sequences, with just under 50% appearing a single time and about 2.1% taken by the ten largest. The specimen sequenced was blood. Receptors originate from a woman aged 40 to 50 in good health. Both conserved end residues are part of each CDR3. Fields, in order: CDR3 length, J gene, D gene, V gene, clone size, CDR3 DNA, CDR3 protein. The D gene is left open where the match is weak. Clone sizes are given selectively: once, few, many, or a class where the clone is expanded.

length: 14; J: TRBJ1-5; D: NA; V: TRBV28; size: few; DNA: TGTGCCAGCAGTTTATCACAGGGTTATCAGCCCCAGCATTTT; CDR3: CASSLSQGYQPQHF
length: 18; J: TRBJ2-1; D: NA; V: TRBV7-2; size: few; DNA: TGTGCCAGCAGGATCCGCGGGTGGGAGCGGCGGACCCAGGGTGAGCAGTTCTTC; CDR3: CASRIRGWERRTQGEQFF
length: 16; J: TRBJ1-3; D: NA; V: TRBV6-5; size: NA; DNA: TGTGCCAGCAGTTACGGTGGAGGGGACTCTGGAAACACCATATATTTT; CDR3: CASSYGGGDSGNTIYF
length: 14; J: TRBJ2-7; D: NA; V: TRBV7-2; size: many; DNA: TGTGCCAGCAGCCCCCGGACCGGGGTCTACGAGCAGTACTTC; CDR3: CASSPRTGVYEQYF
length: 17; J: TRBJ2-5; D: TRBD2; V: TRBV20-1; size: NA; DNA: TGCAGTGCTAGAACCCGACGCCCCGGGGGGATTCAAGAGACCCAGTACTTC; CDR3: CSARTRRPGGIQETQYF
length: 15; J: TRBJ2-3; D: NA; V: TRBV9; size: NA; DNA: TGTGCCAGCAGCGTAGGACAGGTTGTCACAGATACGCAGTATTTT; CDR3: CASSVGQVVTDTQYF
length: 14; J: TRBJ2-7; D: NA; V: TRBV15; size: NA; DNA: TGTGCCACCAGCAGCCAGCTAACCTCCTACGAGCAGTACTTC; CDR3: CATSSQLTSYEQYF
length: 17; J: TRBJ2-3; D: TRBD2; V: TRBV4-1; size: few; DNA: TGCGCCAGCAGCCAAGATGGGGCTAGCGGGGGCACAGATACGCAGTATTTT; CDR3: CASSQDGASGGTDTQYF
length: 16; J: TRBJ2-1; D: TRBD2; V: TRBV2; size: NA; DNA: TGTGCCAGCAGTGAGAGAAAAGCGGGGTTCCTCAATGAGCAGTTCTTC; CDR3: CASSERKAGFLNEQFF
length: 15; J: TRBJ2-7; D: NA; V: TRBV7-8; size: NA; DNA: TGTGCCAGCAGCTTAGCCGGAGGGTTTTTCTACGAGCAGTACTTC; CDR3: CASSLAGGFFYEQYF
length: 14; J: TRBJ2-7; D: NA; V: TRBV6-2/TRBV6-3; size: NA; DNA: TGTGCCAGCAGTTACGGGGCAGATAGGCCCGAGCAGTACTTC; CDR3: CASSYGADRPEQYF
length: 16; J: TRBJ2-1; D: NA; V: TRBV2; size: NA; DNA: TGTGCCAGCAGCCTCGGACTCGTCGAATGGTACAATGAGCAGTTCTTC; CDR3: CASSLGLVEWYNEQFF
length: 15; J: TRBJ1-5; D: NA; V: TRBV4-2; size: few; DNA: TGTGCCAGCAGTGCAACAGGTGATAGCAATCAGCCCCAGCATTTT; CDR3: CASSATGDSNQPQHF
length: 14; J: TRBJ2-4; D: TRBD1; V: TRBV12-3/TRBV12-4; size: few; DNA: TGTGCCAGCAATACTCAGGGGGTAGAGGGCATTCAGTACTTC; CDR3: CASNTQGVEGIQYF
length: 12; J: TRBJ2-5; D: NA; V: TRBV20-1; size: few; DNA: TGCAGTATTGTTAGGGGTGGGGAGACCCAGTACTTC; CDR3: CSIVRGGETQYF
length: 14; J: TRBJ2-7; D: NA; V: TRBV5-1; size: NA; DNA: TGCGCCAGCAGCATACGCCGGGACGCCTACGAGCAGTACTTC; CDR3: CASSIRRDAYEQYF
length: 14; J: TRBJ2-4; D: NA; V: TRBV3-1; size: NA; DNA: TGTGCCAGCAGCCAAGAGGGGAGAGGAATCATTCAGTACTTC; CDR3: CASSQEGRGIIQYF
length: 24; J: TRBJ2-3; D: TRBD1; V: TRBV11-1; size: NA; DNA: TGTGCCAGCAGCTTAAATCCATCCAAGATGAGACAGGGGCCAACCAGAAAATACACAGATACGCAGTATTTT; CDR3: CASSLNPSKMRQGPTRKYTDTQYF
length: 15; J: TRBJ1-4; D: NA; V: TRBV20-1; size: NA; DNA: TGCAGTGCTGGGGTGAAGGGGGGGTCGAATGAAAAACTGTTTTTT; CDR3: CSAGVKGGSNEKLFF
length: 17; J: TRBJ1-2; D: TRBD1; V: TRBV25-1; size: NA; DNA: TGTGCCAGCAGTGAAAGACAACCAGGGGGCGTCGGCTATGGCTACACCTTC; CDR3: CASSERQPGGVGYGYTF
length: 17; J: TRBJ2-1; D: NA; V: TRBV4-3; size: few; DNA: TGCGCCAGCAGCCAAGAGGTGGGGGCAAGCTCCTACAATGAGCAGTTCTTC; CDR3: CASSQEVGASSYNEQFF
length: 12; J: TRBJ2-7; D: TRBD2; V: TRBV20-1; size: few; DNA: TGCAGTGCTAGCCGGCGGGAGTACGAGCAGTACTTC; CDR3: CSASRREYEQYF
length: 14; J: TRBJ2-7; D: TRBD2; V: TRBV10-3; size: few; DNA: TGTGCCATCAGTGAAATTAGCGGGGTGTACGAGCAGTACTTC; CDR3: CAISEISGVYEQYF
length: 17; J: TRBJ2-7; D: TRBD1; V: TRBV7-2; size: NA; DNA: TGTGCCAGCAGGACTCAGAACCGGGACAGCCGAACCTACGAGCGGTACTTC; CDR3: CASRTQNRDSRTYERYF
length: 15; J: TRBJ2-7; D: NA; V: TRBV4-1; size: NA; DNA: TGCGCCAGCAGCCAGAGTACGGGCTCCTACAATGAGCAGTACTTC; CDR3: CASSQSTGSYNEQYF
length: 16; J: TRBJ2-7; D: NA; V: TRBV4-3; size: NA; DNA: TGCGCCAGCAGCCAAGATCAGTCCTACGCCTCGGTCGAGCAGTACTTC; CDR3: CASSQDQSYASVEQYF
length: 14; J: TRBJ2-7; D: TRBD1; V: TRBV13; size: NA; DNA: TGTGCCAGCAGCGAATTGACAGGGTACAATGAGCAGTACTTC; CDR3: CASSELTGYNEQYF
length: 15; J: TRBJ2-5; D: NA; V: TRBV6-1; size: NA; DNA: TGTGCCAGCAGTGAAGATTGGGGGCGCCGGGAGACCCAGTACTTC; CDR3: CASSEDWGRRETQYF
length: 12; J: TRBJ2-1; D: NA; V: TRBV24-1; size: NA; DNA: TGTGCCACCAGTGATTCCGCGGCTGAGCAGTTCTTC; CDR3: CATSDSAAEQFF
length: 15; J: TRBJ2-3; D: NA; V: TRBV7-2; size: few; DNA: TGTGCCAGCAGCTTAAGGAGGTTAAGCACAGATACGCAGTATTTT; CDR3: CASSLRRLSTDTQYF
length: 15; J: TRBJ2-1; D: TRBD1; V: TRBV5-1; size: NA; DNA: TGCGCCAGCATACCACGACAGGGGGTGTACAATGAGCAGTTCTTC; CDR3: CASIPRQGVYNEQFF
length: 19; J: TRBJ2-1; D: TRBD2; V: TRBV4-3; size: few; DNA: TGCGCCAGCAGCCAAGACGTGGGACTAGCGGGGGGGAGCTACAATGAGCAGTTCTTC; CDR3: CASSQDVGLAGGSYNEQFF
length: 13; J: TRBJ1-5; D: NA; V: TRBV27; size: NA; DNA: TGTGCCAGCAGTTTCTATTACAATCAGCCCCAGCATTTT; CDR3: CASSFYYNQPQHF
length: 14; J: TRBJ2-5; D: NA; V: TRBV5-4; size: NA; DNA: TGTGCCAGCAGCCTCAGGACGGAGAAAGAGACCCAGTACTTC; CDR3: CASSLRTEKETQYF
length: 13; J: TRBJ2-5; D: NA; V: TRBV3-1; size: NA; DNA: TGTGCCAGCAGCCACTGGAACCAAGAGACCCAGTACTTC; CDR3: CASSHWNQETQYF
length: 15; J: TRBJ2-5; D: TRBD2; V: TRBV4-3; size: NA; DNA: TGCGCCAGCAGCCAAGAGGCTAGCGGGGGGCCGACCCAGTACTTC; CDR3: CASSQEASGGPTQYF
length: 14; J: TRBJ2-3; D: NA; V: TRBV24-1; size: NA; DNA: TGTGCCACCAGTGACTCCAGGCCAGGGGATACGCAGTATTTT; CDR3: CATSDSRPGDTQYF
length: 15; J: TRBJ2-1; D: TRBD2; V: TRBV7-2; size: NA; DNA: TGTGCCAGCAGCTCGGGACTAGCGGGGCGAGAGACCCAGTTCTTC; CDR3: CASSSGLAGRETQFF
length: 13; J: TRBJ2-6; D: NA; V: TRBV29-1; size: NA; DNA: TGCAGCGTTGAGGGGGCCGGGGCCAACGTCCTGACTTTC; CDR3: CSVEGAGANVLTF
length: 15; J: TRBJ2-1; D: TRBD2; V: TRBV2; size: once; DNA: TGTGCCAGCACCGATCTAGCGGGGGTGAACAATGAGCAGTTCTTC; CDR3: CASTDLAGVNNEQFF
length: 15; J: TRBJ1-2; D: NA; V: TRBV20-1; size: once; DNA: TGCAGTGCTAGAGATGCAACAGGGCTAGACTATGGCTACACCTTC; CDR3: CSARDATGLDYGYTF
length: 16; J: TRBJ2-7; D: NA; V: TRBV14; size: NA; DNA: TGTGCCAGCAGCCAAGATACCCCTTTAGGGGGCTACGAGCAGTACTTC; CDR3: CASSQDTPLGGYEQYF
length: 14; J: TRBJ2-1; D: NA; V: TRBV6-5; size: NA; DNA: TGTGCCAGCAGTTACCAGGGGTATTGCAATGAGCAGTTCTTC; CDR3: CASSYQGYCNEQFF
length: 17; J: TRBJ2-3; D: TRBD2; V: TRBV28; size: once; DNA: TGTGCCAGCAGTCCCAGGGGTAGCGGGGGGGCGGCAGATACGCAGTATTTT; CDR3: CASSPRGSGGAADTQYF
length: 15; J: TRBJ2-5; D: TRBD2; V: TRBV2; size: NA; DNA: TGTGCCAGCAACCCGGGACTAGCTATCCAAGAGACCCAGTACTTC; CDR3: CASNPGLAIQETQYF
length: 16; J: TRBJ1-2; D: NA; V: TRBV20-1; size: NA; DNA: TGCAGTGCTAGAGATGCGGGGGCGGACACGAACTATGGCTACACCTTC; CDR3: CSARDAGADTNYGYTF
length: 17; J: TRBJ2-5; D: NA; V: TRBV7-8; size: NA; DNA: TGTGCCAGCAGCTTCCGTACTGGCGGGCGGTTCCAAGAGACCCAGTACTTC; CDR3: CASSFRTGGRFQETQYF
length: 15; J: TRBJ1-2; D: NA; V: TRBV9; size: few; DNA: TGTGCCAGCAGCGTAGGGCCCGGGGATCTCTATGGCTACACCTTC; CDR3: CASSVGPGDLYGYTF
length: 16; J: TRBJ1-6; D: NA; V: TRBV4-1; size: NA; DNA: TGCGCCAGCAGCCTTAGCGCCGGGACGGTGAGTTCACCCCTCCACTTT; CDR3: CASSLSAGTVSSPLHF
length: 16; J: TRBJ1-2; D: NA; V: TRBV4-1; size: NA; DNA: TGCGCCAGCAGCCCCACTACCTTGGGGGTGAACTATGGCTACACCTTC; CDR3: CASSPTTLGVNYGYTF
length: 13; J: TRBJ2-3; D: TRBD2; V: TRBV20-1; size: NA; DNA: TGCAGTGCTAGTCGGGCGGGGGAAGATACGCAGTATTTT; CDR3: CSASRAGEDTQYF
length: 15; J: TRBJ2-7; D: NA; V: TRBV20-1; size: few; DNA: TGCAGTGCTAGAGCGGCCAGAGGCGTAAGTGGCGAGCAGTACTTC; CDR3: CSARAARGVSGEQYF